The T cell receptor beta chain described here comes from a study of STAT5B mutations in CD4+ large granular lymphocyte leukemia (dated by TCRdb to the early 2020s). For context, the study as a whole: Among healthy controls, the CDR3 'QG' motif was associated with a particular HLA allele. TCRbeta repertoires of CD4+ T-cell large granular lymphocyte leukemia patients were compared with those of healthy blood donors. Flow cytometry on FACSCanto II or FACSVerse showed that the purified fractions were more than 95% pure among lymphocytes.

The healthy controls were 35 or so blood donors, and the buffy coats of these donors were supplied by the Finnish Red Cross blood service. All TCR-sequenced material derived from peripheral blood: patient blood samples and healthy donor buffy coats. Peripheral blood mononuclear cells were isolated by Ficoll-Hypaque gradient centrifugation. Magnetic purification was used to isolate CD4+ cells from the buffy coats of the healthy controls. The Gentra Puregene Cell and Tissue kit was used for genomic DNA extraction, and quantification was performed on a Qubit 2.0 fluorometer. The immunoSEQ assay at survey resolution was applied to genomic DNA for sequencing of TCRbeta rearrangements. The authors' pipeline ran thus. In the TCR sequencing data, the lowest productive clonotype frequency that could be detected was 2.59 x 10-5. Only productive TCRbeta rearrangements, meaning sequences that were complete and in-frame, were kept for the analyses. Clonality for each sample was calculated as Simpson clonality in the immunoSEQ Analyzer version 3.0. Clones were binned by frequency as very rare, small, medium, large (1-20%) or hyperexpanded (>20%). OLGA 1.2.3 estimated generation probabilities, VDJtools produced V-gene circos plots, VDJdb was queried for specificities, and GLIPH identified CDR3 motifs. The immuneACCESS repertoire file appears here via TCRdb, limited to in-frame rearrangements. These files lack a portion of the clones; in checked studies, under half of the deficit traces to unresolved V genes, and the cause of the others is not known. Clonal size and the V and J genes are those of that table, whereas D and trimming came from the DNA. The sample table shows some 29,000 clones, and around 80% are seen once. Around 0.98% of the sample lies in the top ten.

This clone was observed a handful of times. Its binding antigen is unknown. The record has no base qualities; no much larger clone is one base away. According to the germline V gene, CDR1 reads MNHNS and CDR2 reads SASEGT. V sheds 3 bases and J sheds 10 bases, leaving 10 bases between their ends. The CDR3 has 13 amino acids, counting the end cysteine and phenylalanine. Only the CDR3 DNA is retained, 39 bases long and in frame from the first base. Study-level results and caveats: Compared with healthy CD4+ repertoires, CD4-sorted patient repertoires appeared more clonal, and this difference remained even after the putative leukemic clones were removed. Main leukemic clonotypes were private to each patient, although approximately 25% appeared at low frequency in other patients' non-leukemic repertoires. TRBV06-family usage was enriched among the top patient clones (8/27) compared with healthy controls (2/35). The data were not HLA-matched, and the relatively small sample size could explain the higher clonality seen in CD4+ compared with CD8+ T-LGLL.

The receptor comes from a human donor in good health. What was sequenced was CD4+ T cells from blood buffy coats. The sequence is built from TRBV6-1 and TRBJ1-6, with the D gene not clear enough to name. Read as DNA, the sequence is TGTGCCAGCAGTGATAGGGAGCGGTCACCCCTCCACTTT. This sequence encodes CASSDRERSPLHF.